This TCR beta chain was sequenced during a study of long-term antiretroviral therapy in people with HIV. The V and J ends lost 6 bases and 2 bases respectively, with 11 bases between them. CDR3 length: 15 amino acids. Germline V gene data show CDR1 as MNHNY and CDR2 as SVGAGI (reference sequence). Assay version v3.0 of immunoSEQ was used, and it was run at survey level. Sequencing was performed with immunoSEQ multiplex PCR; in TCRdb, only in-frame clones are kept and a portion is missing. In the table there are approximately 13,000 clones, around 80% of which are singletons. This specimen consisted of unsorted PBMCs, obtained 1.3 years before starting antiretroviral therapy. The chain employs TRBV6-6 and TRBJ1-6, with no clear D. The receptor's source is a man aged 40-49 years with HIV. CDR3 protein: CASRITNPYNSPLHF. CDR3 sequence (DNA): TGTGCCAGCAGAATCACGAACCCCTATAATTCACCCCTCCACTTT.